The clone carrying this TCR beta chain has ten or more counts. CDR3 size: 13 residues. Germline V lookup: CDR1 SNHLY, CDR2 FYNNEI. The V end lost 7 bases, the J end lost 7 bases, and 16 bases lay between the germline ends. The TCR beta CDR3 regions underwent amplification using RNA transcripts as the source. TCR CDR3 regions were first amplified by RT-PCR with HTBI primers. TCRdb re-called the multiplex PCR reads through MiXCR, storing one row per CDR3 protein. The sample shows 300,000 or so distinct CDR3 sequences, about 15% of them seen only once. Among the patients, aged 18 to 65, hyperthyroidism was newly diagnosed and had lasted under 2 months. The data stem from a study of T cells in Graves' hyperthyroidism and ophthalmopathy.

Material: blood. The V gene is TRBV2, the J gene TRBJ1-1, with D possibly TRBD1 on 6 matching bases. The TCR was taken from a man aged 25 to 40 with Graves' hyperthyroidism. CDR3 loop: CASILGQRGEAFF. As DNA, the CDR3 is TGTGCCAGCATATTAGGACAGAGGGGTGAAGCTTTCTTT.